A single sample gave rise to the 14 T cell receptor beta chains below, sequenced in a study of technical replicates of blood from a few donors. The method was immunoSEQ multiplex PCR; TCRdb's version includes in-frame clones alone and lacks a portion of them. The sample contains 85,000 to 100,000 clones, nearly 95% of which appear only once. Sequencing used T cells isolated from PBMCs. The origin of the receptors is a human donor in good health.

The chain links TRBV6-6 to TRBJ2-1, with 9 bases matching TRBD2. The CDR3 has 15 amino acids. After removal of 6 bases from V and 5 bases from J, the junction contained 8 bases not matched to a gene. The V gene's germline CDR1 is MNHNY and CDR2 SVGAGI (reference sequence). CDR3 in amino acids: CASSPNGLANNEQFF. CDR3 DNA: TGTGCCAGCAGCCCTAATGGACTAGCGAACAATGAGCAGTTCTTC.

The V call is TRBV6-5, the J call TRBJ2-3; 9 bases match TRBD2. Germline lookup yields CDR1 MNHEY and CDR2 SVGAGI. There are 14 residues in the CDR3. V gave up 9 bases and J gave up 2 bases; unmatched junction bases: 6. The CDR3 sequence is CASQRGVNTDTQYF. The DNA of the CDR3 is TGTGCCAGTCAGCGGGGGGTCAACACAGATACGCAGTATTTT.

This rearrangement joins TRBV19 to TRBJ1-4, with unresolved D. V dropped 8 bases and J dropped 0 bases, with 7 bases sitting between them. Germline CDR1 LNHDA, CDR2 SQIVND (reference sequence). This CDR3 comprises 13 residues. The CDR3 here is CASYTPTNEKLFF. The CDR3 coding sequence is TGTGCCAGTTACACACCAACTAATGAAAAACTGTTTTTT.

The chain is built from TRBV28 and TRBJ1-2, with D possibly matching TRBD1 (6 bases). The CDR3 extends over 15 amino acids. Trimming took 3 bases from V and 4 from J, leaving 15 bases between them. The germline V gene has CDR1 MDHEN and CDR2 SYDVKM. CDR3 nucleotides: TGTGCCAGCAGTTTCAATTTCGACAGGACCTATGGCTACACCTTC. It translates to CASSFNFDRTYGYTF.

The V and J genes are TRBV6-6 and TRBJ2-6; TRBD1 agrees at 7 bases. CDR3 length equals 13 residues. The junction had 1 base not matched to a gene; V was cut back by 2 bases and J by 9 bases. Germline CDR1 and CDR2: MNHNY and SVGAGI (reference sequence). CDR3 DNA: TGTGCCAGCAGTTACAACAGGGGCAACGTCCTGACTTTC. This codes for CASSYNRGNVLTF.

This clone has a single count. This rearrangement joins TRBV6-5 to TRBJ2-5; 8 bases are a match to TRBD2. V was pared by 6 bases and J by 7 bases, with 7 bases of the junction left unmatched. Germline V lookup: CDR1 MNHEY, CDR2 SVGAGI. This CDR3 comprises 13 residues. CDR3 sequence: CASSLGLGWTQYF. The CDR3 bases are TGTGCCAGCAGCCTGGGACTAGGATGGACCCAGTACTTC.

The chain links TRBV5-4 to TRBJ1-2; D is ambiguous. This CDR3 contains 17 residues. V was shortened by 0 bases and J by 4 bases, with 19 bases between the two germline ends. Per germline, CDR1 SGHNT and CDR2 YYREEE (reference sequence). The CDR3 nucleotides read TGTGCCAGCAGCTTGGACGCCGGTAGCGGGCAGATCTATGGCTACACCTTC. It specifies CASSLDAGSGQIYGYTF. The entire variable domain, with the rest obtained from reference TRBV5-4 and TRBJ1-2, is as follows: ETGVTQSPTHLIKTRGQQVTLRCSSQSGHNTVSWYQQALGQGPQFIFQYYREEENGRGNFPPRFSGLQFPNYSSELNVNALELDDSALYLCASSLDAGSGQIYGYTFGSGTRLTVV.

V is TRBV28 and J is TRBJ2-1; tentatively, D is TRBD2 (6 bases). Trimming stripped 7 bases from V and 0 bases from J, with 19 bases between. The CDR3 consists of 17 residues. The germline CDR1 and CDR2 sequences are MDHEN and SYDVKM. CDR3 sequence: CASTSWGVDGSYNEQFF. Here the CDR3 DNA reads TGTGCCAGCACCTCCTGGGGGGTAGACGGCTCCTACAATGAGCAGTTCTTC.

This clone is a singleton in its sample. The chain joins TRBV5-6 to TRBJ1-1; no clear D gene. V was clipped by 0 bases and J by 1 base, with 7 bases between them. The germline V gene encodes CDR1 SGHDT and CDR2 YYEEEE. The CDR3 has 14 residues. For the CDR3, the DNA is TGTGCCAGCAGCTTGGAAACGGGGAACACTGAAGCTTTCTTT. Its protein is CASSLETGNTEAFF.

V and J are TRBV25-1 and TRBJ1-2; tentative D call: TRBD1 (6 bases). This CDR3 has 14 residues. V was pared by 7 bases and J by 7 bases, with 19 bases between. Germline V gene lookup returns CDR1 MGHDK and CDR2 SYGVNS. The CDR3 nucleotides are TGTGCCAGCACCGGGACACCCGGGCCGCTTGGCTACACCTTC. Its protein product is CASTGTPGPLGYTF.

The rearrangement uses TRBV7-8 and TRBJ1-5; tentatively, D is TRBD1 (6 bases). Trimming removed 0 bases from V and 5 bases from J, with 14 bases in between. The germline V gene has CDR1 SGHVS and CDR2 FQNEAQ. The length of the CDR3 is 16 residues. CDR3 residues: CASSLALGHRHQPQHF. CDR3 bases: TGTGCCAGCAGCTTAGCGCTGGGACACCGACATCAGCCCCAGCATTTT.

The chain combines TRBV6-5 with TRBJ1-1, with D hard to call. Germline CDR1 is MNHEY and CDR2 is SVGAGI. V was trimmed by 6 bases and J by 3 bases, leaving 11 bases between them. CDR3 length equals 13 residues. CDR3 residues: CASRRARDTEAFF. CDR3 bases: TGTGCCAGCAGGAGGGCAAGGGACACTGAAGCTTTCTTT.

Only a few counts were recorded for this clone. The V and J genes are TRBV7-9 and TRBJ1-1; 8 bases are shared with TRBD1. The CDR3 has 17 residues. V was pared by 5 bases and J by 0 bases, with 11 bases of the junction left unmatched. Germline CDR1 SEHNR, CDR2 FQNEAQ (reference sequence). The CDR3 DNA sequence: TGTGCCAGCAGCCCCTCGGCCCGACAGGGGTTGAACACTGAAGCTTTCTTT. Protein: CASSPSARQGLNTEAFF. Looking up the rest from reference TRBV7-9 and TRBJ1-1 gives the full variable domain: DTGVSQNPRHKITKRGQNVTFRCDPISEHNRLYWYRQTLGQGPEFLTYFQNEAQLEKSRLLSDRFSAERPKGSFSTLEIQRTEQGDSAMYLCASSPSARQGLNTEAFFGQGTRLTVV.

The chain couples TRBV5-8 to TRBJ2-1, with TRBD1 identical over 9 bases. This CDR3 region has 15 residues. Germline-derived CDR1 and CDR2 are SGHTS and YDEGEE. Trimming at V came to 4 bases and at J to 5 bases, leaving 7 bases not matched to a gene. CDR3 amino acids: CASSRDRDRNNEQFF. The CDR3 nucleotides read TGTGCCAGCAGCCGGGACAGGGACCGTAACAATGAGCAGTTCTTC. The full variable domain, with the rest looked up from reference TRBV5-8 and TRBJ2-1, is EAGVTQSPTHLIKTRGQQATLRCSPISGHTSVYWYQQALGLGLQFLLWYDEGEERNRGNFPPRFSGRQFPNYSSELNVNALELEDSALYLCASSRDRDRNNEQFFGPGTRLTVL.